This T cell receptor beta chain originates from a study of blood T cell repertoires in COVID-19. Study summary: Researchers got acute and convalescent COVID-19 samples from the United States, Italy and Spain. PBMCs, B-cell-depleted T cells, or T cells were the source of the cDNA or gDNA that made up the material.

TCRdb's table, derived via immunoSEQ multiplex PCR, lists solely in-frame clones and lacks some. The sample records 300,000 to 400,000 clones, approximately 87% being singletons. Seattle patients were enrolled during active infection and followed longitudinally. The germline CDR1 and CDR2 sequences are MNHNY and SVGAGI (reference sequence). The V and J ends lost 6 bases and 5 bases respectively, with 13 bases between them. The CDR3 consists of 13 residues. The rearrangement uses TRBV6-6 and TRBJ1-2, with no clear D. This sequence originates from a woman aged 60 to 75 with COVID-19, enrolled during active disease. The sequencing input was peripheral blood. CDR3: CASRVVESYGYTF. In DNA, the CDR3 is TGTGCCAGCAGGGTGGTCGAGAGTTATGGCTACACCTTC.